This TCR beta chain was sequenced for a study of blood T cells in healthy people across ages. This clonotype has just a few counts. Its specificity is not known. Using a J-beta primer mix together with a sample-barcoded 5' primer, a second PCR was run for roughly 7 to 12 cycles. TCRdb processed the 5' RACE reads anew with MiXCR; each CDR3 protein has one entry. Of approximately 1,100,000 distinct CDR3 sequences in the sample, 35% to 55% were seen once. Germline-derived CDR1 and CDR2 are SGHAT and FQNNGV. The V segment lost 3 bases and the J segment 1 base; nucleotides outside the gene matches: 13. The CDR3 extends over 18 amino acids. Study-level findings and limits: PBMC samples, being unsorted, prevented any conclusive comparison of naive and antigen-experienced cells.

What was sequenced was blood. The clonotype was recovered from a woman in her sixties in good health. This chain connects TRBV11-2 to TRBJ2-7; 9 bases fit TRBD1. The CDR3 sequence: CASSLRRDRVAVSYEQYF. CDR3 coding DNA: TGTGCCAGCAGCTTGAGACGGGACAGGGTAGCGGTATCCTACGAGCAGTACTTC.